The 21 T cell receptor beta chains presented below share a single source sample, sequenced in a study of T cells in Graves' hyperthyroidism and ophthalmopathy. What was amplified from RNA transcripts were TCR beta CDR3 regions. HTBI primers drove first-round RT-PCR of the TCR CDR3. Via MiXCR, TCRdb re-called the multiplex PCR reads, giving one row per CDR3 protein. The sample yields about 530,000 distinct CDR3 sequences, 17% seen once. Sequencing used blood. The receptors were sampled from a woman aged 18 to 35 with Graves' ophthalmopathy.

The chain uses TRBV28 and TRBJ1-2, with 9 bases identical to TRBD1. V gave up 2 bases and J gave up 10 bases; unmatched junction bases: 8. The germline V gene has CDR1 MDHEN and CDR2 SYDVKM. The CDR3 runs to 14 residues. For the CDR3, the DNA is TGTGCCAGCAGTTTAAGAAGGACAGGGGAAGACTACACCTTC. It is translated as CASSLRRTGEDYTF.

This clonotype was seen only a few times. The chain recombines TRBV2 with TRBJ1-1; 7 bases line up with TRBD1. Looked up from germline, CDR1 is SNHLY and CDR2 is FYNNEI. Trimming cost V 6 bases and J 2 bases; bases outside gene matches: 12. The CDR3 is 16 amino acids. For the CDR3, the DNA is TGTGCCAGCAGGAGAGGAAGAAACAGGGGAAACACTGAAGCTTTCTTT. Protein product: CASRRGRNRGNTEAFF. Drawing the rest from reference TRBV2 and TRBJ1-1, the complete variable domain is EPEVTQTPSHQVTQMGQEVILRCVPISNHLYFYWYRQILGQKVEFLVSFYNNEISEKSEIFDDQFSVERPDGSNFTLKIRSTKLEDSAMYFCASRRGRNRGNTEAFFGQGTRLTVV.

This chain connects TRBV28 to TRBJ2-7; a possible D gene is TRBD1 (6 bases). V lost 3 bases, J lost 5 bases, and 17 bases lay in between. The V gene's germline CDR1 is MDHEN and CDR2 SYDVKM. This CDR3 has 15 residues. The CDR3 nucleotides read TGTGCCAGCAGTTTGGTCCAGGGGAATATCGACGAGCAGTACTTC. It codes for CASSLVQGNIDEQYF.

This clonotype was found many times. The V call is TRBV3-1, the J call TRBJ2-3; D is ambiguous. The CDR3 covers 13 residues. Trimming shortened V by 0 bases and J by 6 bases, and 7 bases separated the two germline ends. The V gene's germline CDR1 is LGHDT and CDR2 YNNKEL (reference sequence). CDR3 nucleotides: TGTGCCAGCAGCCAAGATTACGGGGATACGCAGTATTTT. Translated: CASSQDYGDTQYF.

This clonotype was detected ten times or more. The rearrangement joins TRBV20-1 to TRBJ1-5, with a tentative D call TRBD1 (6 bases). CDR3 size: 14 residues. Between the trimmed V and J ends, which lost 7 bases and 4 bases, there was a span of 17 bases. CDR1 and CDR2 from the germline V gene are DFQATT and SNEGSKA (reference sequence). The CDR3 nucleotides are TGCAGTGTCTCCCAGGGAGGGGGGAATCAGCCCCAGCATTTT. It translates to CSVSQGGGNQPQHF.

Only a few counts were recorded for this clonotype. CDR3 loop: CASSPRRPKDTQYF. The CDR3 DNA reads TGTGCCAGCAGTCCAAGGCGCCCAAAGGATACGCAGTATTTT. The chain carries TRBV28 and TRBJ2-3; D uncertain. Germline V lookup: CDR1 MDHEN, CDR2 SYDVKM. The CDR3 is made up of 14 amino acids. Trimming stripped 5 bases from V and 6 bases from J, with 15 bases between.

The sample holds a few counts of this clonotype. The chain links TRBV24-1 to TRBJ2-3; TRBD2 matches 8 bases. The CDR3 extends over 15 amino acids. V lost 4 bases, J lost 3 bases, and 5 bases stayed unmatched. Germline V lookup: CDR1 KGHDR, CDR2 SFDVKD. CDR3 bases: TGTGCCACCAGTGAGATACGGGGGGGTACAGATACGCAGTATTTT. Translating gives CATSEIRGGTDTQYF.

The chain recombines TRBV4-1 with TRBJ2-1; a possible D gene is TRBD2 (6 bases). Trimming pared 1 base from V and 0 bases from J, leaving 10 bases between. Germline values: CDR1 MGHRA, CDR2 YSYEKL. This CDR3 is built from 16 residues. The CDR3 DNA sequence: TGCGCCAGCAGCCAAGGCCGGGACTCCTCCTACAATGAGCAGTTCTTC. Residues: CASSQGRDSSYNEQFF.

The table lists this clonotype with a few counts. The chain joins TRBV27 to TRBJ2-7; no reliable D call. The ends were cut back, 5 bases at V and 6 bases at J, with 11 bases in the middle. The CDR3 sequence is 12 residues long. Per germline, CDR1 MNHEY and CDR2 SMNVEV (reference sequence). CDR3 DNA: TGTGCCAGCAGTCCCCACAGAGGCGAGCAGTACTTC. This translates into CASSPHRGEQYF.

This clonotype was seen many times. The chain uses TRBV28 and TRBJ2-7; no reliable D call. V gave up 5 bases and J gave up 0 bases, with 5 bases separating them. This CDR3 region has 12 residues. From germline, CDR1 is MDHEN and CDR2 SYDVKM. The CDR3 DNA reads as TGTGCCAGCAGTCCCGGCTCCTACGAGCAGTACTTC. Translated, it gives CASSPGSYEQYF.

A few counts support this clonotype. The V and J genes are TRBV5-5 and TRBJ2-4; 16 bases align to TRBD2. V shed 4 bases, J shed 4 bases, and the junction held 8 bases outside the gene matches. Germline V gene sequence: CDR1 SGHKS, CDR2 YYEKEE (reference sequence). This CDR3 is built from 18 residues. As DNA, the CDR3 is TGTGCCAGCAGCGGGGGACTAGCGGGAGGGGAAAGAAAAAACATTCAGTACTTC. It encodes CASSGGLAGGERKNIQYF.

This clonotype was found a few times. V usage is TRBV6-1 and J usage is TRBJ2-1, with 8 bases fitting TRBD1. Germline V gene lookup returns CDR1 MNHNS and CDR2 SASEGT. Trimming at V came to 7 bases and at J to 5 bases, leaving 10 bases not matched to a gene. The CDR3 covers 15 residues. The CDR3 protein is CASISRDRKDNEQFF. The CDR3 coding sequence is TGTGCCAGCATCTCCCGGGACAGGAAAGACAATGAGCAGTTCTTC.

V is TRBV15 and J is TRBJ2-1, with D possibly matching TRBD2 (5 bases). Trimming left V 1 base short and J 0 bases short, with 10 bases between. The CDR3 has 16 amino acids. Germline lookup yields CDR1 LNHNV and CDR2 YYDKDF (reference sequence). The CDR3 sequence is CATSRAPGSSYNEQFF. In DNA form, the CDR3 reads TGTGCCACCAGCAGAGCCCCGGGGAGCTCCTACAATGAGCAGTTCTTC.

This clonotype was observed at least ten times. The chain is built from TRBV5-1 and TRBJ1-5; D is unclear. The CDR3 is 18 amino acids. Between the trimmed V and J ends, which lost 0 bases and 3 bases, there was a span of 19 bases. The germline V gene has CDR1 SGHRS and CDR2 YFSETQ. CDR3 protein: CASSLVPSPRKDNQPQHF. The CDR3 DNA reads TGCGCCAGCAGCTTGGTCCCCTCACCGCGGAAGGACAATCAGCCCCAGCATTTT.

This sequence joins TRBV6-1 and TRBJ1-2; no reliable D call. Between the trimmed V and J ends, which lost 1 base and 2 bases, there was a span of 8 bases. The germline V gene encodes CDR1 MNHNS and CDR2 SASEGT. The CDR3 covers 14 residues. For the CDR3, the DNA is TGTGCCAGCAGTGAAGGATTGGGAAACTATGGCTACACCTTC. This codes for CASSEGLGNYGYTF.

This clonotype was seen many times. This chain links TRBV2 with TRBJ1-1; 7 nucleotides agree with TRBD1. CDR1 and CDR2 (germline): SNHLY, FYNNEI. With 3 bases clipped from V and 0 bases from J, the junction kept 10 bases outside the gene matches. This CDR3 comprises 17 residues. In nucleotides, the CDR3 is TGTGCCAGCAGTGAGACGGGACAGCCTCTCATGAACACTGAAGCTTTCTTT. Amino acids: CASSETGQPLMNTEAFF.

V and J are TRBV7-2 and TRBJ2-7; the match to TRBD1 covers 7 bases. CDR3 length: 12 amino acids. The germline V gene encodes CDR1 SGHTA and CDR2 FQGNSA. The ends lost 3 bases at V and 6 bases at J; junction bases unmatched: 2. The CDR3 DNA sequence: TGTGCCAGCAGCTTTCACAGGGGCGAGCAGTACTTC. Translated, it gives CASSFHRGEQYF.

This clonotype has at least ten counts. The rearrangement joins TRBV20-1 to TRBJ1-5; D possibly corresponds to TRBD1 (5 bases). Germline V lookup: CDR1 DFQATT, CDR2 SNEGSKA (reference sequence). Trimming removed 5 bases at V and 1 base at J, with 15 bases between. The CDR3 has 15 amino acids. The chain's CDR3 is CSAPQGAGSNQPQHF. The DNA for the CDR3 is TGCAGTGCTCCCCAGGGTGCCGGGAGCAATCAGCCCCAGCATTTT.

This clonotype was counted at least ten times. V gene TRBV27 combines with J gene TRBJ1-5; 7 nucleotides line up with TRBD1. The germline CDR1 and CDR2 sequences are MNHEY and SMNVEV (reference sequence). The CDR3 runs to 14 residues. With 5 bases clipped from V and 5 bases from J, the junction kept 6 bases outside the gene matches. In nucleotides, the CDR3 is TGTGCCAGCAGTCACGGGGACAGTCATCAGCCCCAGCATTTT. Translated: CASSHGDSHQPQHF.

This clonotype was recorded at least ten times. The chain links TRBV29-1 to TRBJ2-5, with no clear D. The germline V gene has CDR1 SQVTM and CDR2 ANQGSEA. The length of the CDR3 is 14 residues. Trimming took 3 bases from V and 1 from J, leaving 12 bases between them. For the CDR3, the DNA is TGCAGCGTTGATCGTGCAGGCGTCCAAGAGACCCAGTACTTC. Its protein is CSVDRAGVQETQYF.

This clonotype was detected many times. The CDR3 reads CASSLLSFGEQYF. The CDR3 DNA reads TGTGCCAGCAGCTTATTGTCCTTCGGCGAGCAGTACTTC. The chain links TRBV7-2 to TRBJ2-7; D uncertain. The ends were cut back, 2 bases at V and 6 bases at J, with 11 bases in the middle. The CDR3 has 13 residues. Per the germline V gene, CDR1 is SGHTA and CDR2 is FQGNSA.